The 20 T cell receptor beta chains listed next were all sequenced from one sample in a study of blood T cell repertoires in COVID-19. The table came from immunoSEQ multiplex PCR; TCRdb's copy has only in-frame clones and leaves some out. The sample shows about 23,000 clones, 94% of them seen only once. Material for sequencing was peripheral blood. These receptors came from a woman in her forties or fifties with active COVID-19.

In its sample, this clone was seen once. The V call is TRBV6-5, the J call TRBJ2-5; the match to TRBD1 covers 8 bases. The CDR3 covers 14 residues. The junction had 5 bases not matched to a gene; V was cut back by 2 bases and J by 6 bases. Germline V gene lookup returns CDR1 MNHEY and CDR2 SVGAGI. CDR3 DNA sequence: TGTGCCAGCAGTTACGGGACAGGCGGAAAGACCCAGTACTTC. Translation gives CASSYGTGGKTQYF.

The rearrangement uses TRBV11-2 and TRBJ2-7, with a weak D call TRBD2 (6 bases). Germline assignment: CDR1 SGHAT and CDR2 FQNNGV. The CDR3 has 13 amino acids. The V end was cut by 4 bases, the J end by 3 bases, with 10 bases between. This CDR3 reads CASSSRLDYEQYF. CDR3 nucleotides: TGTGCCAGCAGCTCCAGACTAGACTACGAGCAGTACTTC.

The chain is built from TRBV3-1 (or the pseudogene TRBV3-2) and TRBJ1-4, with 7 bases that match TRBD1. Germline V CDR1 and CDR2: LGHDT, YNNKEL (reference sequence). The CDR3 contains 15 residues. The J segment lost 8 bases and the V segment lost 2 bases, leaving 8 bases of the junction unmatched. The CDR3 loop reads CASSQRNRGGEKLFF. DNA of the CDR3: TGTGCCAGCAGCCAACGCAACAGGGGTGGGGAAAAACTGTTTTTT.

The chain recombines TRBV7-9 with TRBJ1-5; 7 bases are a match to TRBD1. Germline CDR1 and CDR2: SEHNR and FQNEAQ (reference sequence). The CDR3 is made up of 14 amino acids. V shed 5 bases, J shed 5 bases, and the junction held 6 bases outside the gene matches. The CDR3 DNA reads as TGTGCCAGCAGCCGGGGGACAGACTATCAGCCCCAGCATTTT. Its translation: CASSRGTDYQPQHF. Based on the CDR3 plus reference TRBV7-9 and TRBJ1-5, the full variable domain is DTGVSQNPRHKITKRGQNVTFRCDPISEHNRLYWYRQTLGQGPEFLTYFQNEAQLEKSRLLSDRFSAERPKGSFSTLEIQRTEQGDSAMYLCASSRGTDYQPQHFGDGTRLSIL.

V and J are TRBV4-1 and TRBJ2-7, with a possible D match to TRBD1 (5 bases). The CDR3 spans 13 residues. Trimming cost V 6 bases and J 6 bases, with 15 bases left between them. Per germline, CDR1 MGHRA and CDR2 YSYEKL. CDR3 in DNA: TGCGCCAGCAGTCGAGCCGACAGTCTCGAGCAGTACTTC. It yields the protein CASSRADSLEQYF.

This chain uses TRBV7-6 with TRBJ2-7, with D perhaps TRBD2 (5 bases). CDR1 is SGHVS and CDR2 is FNYEAQ in the germline V gene. The CDR3 has 16 residues. Trimming pared 1 base from V and 6 bases from J, leaving 19 bases between. The DNA for the CDR3 is TGTGCCAGCAGCTTAGAAGTACGGGGAGAGGTTGGCGAGCAGTACTTC. As protein: CASSLEVRGEVGEQYF.

J is TRBJ2-5 and V is TRBV28, with D possibly being TRBD1 (6 bases). Germline-derived CDR1 and CDR2 are MDHEN and SYDVKM. The CDR3 has 14 residues. The V end lost 2 bases, the J end lost 5 bases, and 12 bases lay between the germline ends. CDR3 protein: CASSLGGTWETQYF. CDR3 bases: TGTGCCAGCAGTTTAGGGGGCACGTGGGAGACCCAGTACTTC.

The V call is TRBV3-1 (or the pseudogene TRBV3-2), the J call TRBJ1-6; no firm D call. Trimming removed 5 bases from V and 10 bases from J, with 12 bases in between. The germline gives CDR1 LGHDT, CDR2 YNNKEL (reference sequence). CDR3 length: 13 amino acids. CDR3 residues: CASSAHTGSPLHF. The DNA for the CDR3 is TGTGCCAGCAGCGCCCACACGGGGTCACCCCTCCACTTT.

The count of this clone is one. The chain recombines TRBV23-1 with TRBJ1-1; D not resolved. TRBV23-1 is sorted into the ORF group, with uncertain function. V gave up 8 bases and J gave up 8 bases, with 12 bases separating them. There are 11 residues in the CDR3. CDR3 sequence (DNA): TGCGCCAGCCGCGACACGGAAGAAGCTTTCTTT. It yields the protein CASRDTEEAFF.

This clone was counted only a few times. This chain uses TRBV28 with TRBJ1-2, with D uncertain. Deletions cut 2 bases from V and 4 bases from J, with 14 bases between. Germline lookup yields CDR1 MDHEN and CDR2 SYDVKM. The CDR3 consists of 15 residues. The CDR3 nucleotides read TGTGCCAGCAGTTTAGGTACCCGGGGTGCCTATGGCTACACCTTC. It codes for CASSLGTRGAYGYTF.

The chain is built from TRBV10-1 and TRBJ1-1; D gene ambiguous. The germline CDR1 and CDR2 sequences are WNHNN and SYGVQD (reference sequence). V gave up 4 bases and J gave up 3 bases, with 9 bases separating them. The length of the CDR3 is 13 residues. The CDR3 DNA follows: TGCGCCAGCAGTGGAGGGTTGGACACTGAAGCTTTCTTT. Amino acids: CASSGGLDTEAFF.

The chain is built from TRBV28 and TRBJ2-1; D is perhaps TRBD2 (5 bases). The CDR3 is made up of 14 amino acids. Germline V gene sequence: CDR1 MDHEN, CDR2 SYDVKM. The V end was cut by 5 bases, the J end by 5 bases, with 13 bases between. CDR3 DNA: TGTGCCAGCAGTGTCACCGGGATCCACAATGAGCAGTTCTTC. Translated: CASSVTGIHNEQFF.

The chain couples TRBV5-5 to TRBJ2-1, with a weak D call TRBD2 (6 bases). Between the trimmed V and J ends, which lost 0 bases and 3 bases, there was a span of 16 bases. Germline-derived CDR1 and CDR2 are SGHKS and YYEKEE (reference sequence). This CDR3 region has 17 residues. The CDR3 region is CASSLEWAGGNYNEQFF. The CDR3 nucleotides read TGTGCCAGCAGCTTGGAGTGGGCCGGGGGAAACTACAATGAGCAGTTCTTC.

V and J are TRBV19 and TRBJ2-3, with D possibly TRBD2 on 6 matching bases. The V end lost 6 bases, the J end lost 2 bases, and 9 bases lay between the germline ends. CDR1 and CDR2 (germline): LNHDA, SQIVND (reference sequence). The CDR3 has 13 amino acids. CDR3 DNA: TGTGCCAGTAGAGGAGGGGCCACAGATACGCAGTATTTT. This codes for CASRGGATDTQYF.

The chain uses TRBV29-1 and TRBJ2-1, with TRBD2 matching 8 bases. Germline assignment: CDR1 SQVTM and CDR2 ANQGSEA. The CDR3 is 14 residues long. V was clipped by 3 bases and J by 4 bases; unmatched bases: 5. The CDR3 coding sequence is TGCAGCGTTGACCGGCTAGCGGGTTACAATGAGCAGTTCTTC. The encoded protein is CSVDRLAGYNEQFF.

The rearrangement links TRBV9 to TRBJ2-1; 7 positions match TRBD1. CDR3 length: 14 residues. V was clipped by 3 bases and J by 5 bases; unmatched bases: 5. Per the germline V gene, CDR1 is SGDLS and CDR2 is YYNGEE. CDR3 loop: CASSGLTGDNEQFF. The CDR3 coding sequence is TGTGCCAGCAGCGGCCTAACAGGGGACAATGAGCAGTTCTTC. Looking up the rest from reference TRBV9 and TRBJ2-1 gives the full variable domain: DSGVTQTPKHLITATGQRVTLRCSPRSGDLSVYWYQQSLDQGLQFLIQYYNGEERAKGNILERFSAQQFPDLHSELNLSSLELGDSALYFCASSGLTGDNEQFFGPGTRLTVL.

The chain has TRBV11-3 and TRBJ2-1; weak D call: TRBD2 (5 bases). The V and J ends lost 1 base and 7 bases respectively, with 14 bases between them. The germline V gene encodes CDR1 SGHNT and CDR2 YENEEA. There are 15 residues in the CDR3. CDR3 protein: CASSLATSRANEQFF. The CDR3 bases are TGTGCCAGCAGCTTAGCCACTAGTCGAGCAAATGAGCAGTTCTTC.

This clone was seen a handful of times. This chain connects TRBV15 to TRBJ2-3; D possibly corresponds to TRBD2 (6 bases). V was trimmed by 4 bases and J by 2 bases, leaving 13 bases between them. There are 15 residues in the CDR3. In germline, CDR1 is LNHNV, CDR2 YYDKDF (reference sequence). The CDR3 loop reads CATSIAEEDTDTQYF. The CDR3 coding sequence is TGTGCCACCAGCATAGCGGAGGAGGACACAGATACGCAGTATTTT.

The chain employs TRBV6-1 and TRBJ1-4; D is possibly TRBD1 (6 bases). The CDR3 runs to 14 residues. Germline V lookup: CDR1 MNHNS, CDR2 SASEGT. The V gene lost 4 bases and the J gene lost 5 bases, with 11 bases spanning the gap. The CDR3 region is CASSARGGNEKLFF. The CDR3 DNA follows: TGTGCCAGCAGTGCCAGGGGTGGGAATGAAAAACTGTTTTTT.

The chain is built from TRBV19 and TRBJ1-5; D might be TRBD1 (6 bases). This CDR3 spans 16 amino acids. Germline CDR1 reads LNHDA; CDR2 reads SQIVND (reference sequence). V lost 1 base to trimming and J lost 4 bases, with 14 bases between them. The CDR3 region is CASSIGGPERNQPQHF. CDR3 DNA: TGTGCCAGTAGTATAGGGGGGCCAGAAAGAAATCAGCCCCAGCATTTT. The full variable domain, rest sourced from reference TRBV19 and TRBJ1-5, is DGGITQSPKYLFRKEGQNVTLSCEQNLNHDAMYWYRQDPGQGLRLIYYSQIVNDFQKGDIAEGYSVSREKKESFPLTVTSAQKNPTAFYLCASSIGGPERNQPQHFGDGTRLSIL.